Presented here are 13 T cell receptor beta chains from one specimen sequenced in a study of blood T cell repertoires in COVID-19. Measured with immunoSEQ multiplex PCR; TCRdb has only the in-frame clones, and not every one. The sample has roughly 120,000 clones, 75% to 90% seen once. What was sequenced was peripheral blood. These receptors were collected from a woman aged 50 to 60 with acute or convalescent COVID-19.

The genes are TRBV27 and TRBJ2-7, with D maybe TRBD1 (5 bases). The V end lost 6 bases, the J end lost 1 base, and 13 bases lay between the germline ends. The germline CDR1 and CDR2 sequences are MNHEY and SMNVEV (reference sequence). The CDR3 sequence is 14 residues long. The CDR3 DNA is TGTGCCAGCAGACAGGACATCGGATCCTACGAGCAGTACTTC. It is translated as CASRQDIGSYEQYF.

Here the CDR3 DNA reads TGTGCCACCAGCAGAGATAGAAACATTCAGTACTTC. Translation: CATSRDRNIQYF. The J gene is TRBJ2-4, the V gene TRBV15, with D hard to call. In germline, CDR1 is LNHNV, CDR2 YYDKDF (reference sequence). The CDR3 is made up of 12 amino acids. V dropped 0 bases and J dropped 6 bases, with 3 bases sitting between them.

The CDR3 sequence is CASSQTGLEGYTF. The CDR3, as DNA: TGCGCCAGCAGCCAAACAGGGCTGGAAGGCTACACCTTC. The chain uses TRBV4-1 and TRBJ1-2; TRBD1 is a possible D gene (6 bases). CDR3 size: 13 residues. The germline CDR1 and CDR2 sequences are MGHRA and YSYEKL. The V end lost 2 bases, the J end lost 8 bases, and 12 bases lay between the germline ends.

This chain links TRBV7-3 with TRBJ2-1, with a tentative D call TRBD2 (6 bases). Deletions cut 8 bases from V and 9 bases from J, with 20 bases between. CDR3 length: 14 residues. Germline V gene sequence: CDR1 SGHTA, CDR2 FQGTGA. CDR3 DNA: TGTGCCAGCTCGACTAGTCGAACAAACACTGAGCAGTTCTTC. Translation: CASSTSRTNTEQFF.

V usage is TRBV19 and J usage is TRBJ1-5, with 8 bases fitting TRBD1. V shed 3 bases and J 4 bases; nucleotides not matched to a gene: 5. Germline V gene data show CDR1 as LNHDA and CDR2 as SQIVND (reference sequence). The CDR3 totals 15 residues. This chain's CDR3 is CASSIRQGYNQPQHF. The CDR3 DNA follows: TGTGCCAGTAGTATTAGACAGGGGTATAATCAGCCCCAGCATTTT.

V is TRBV29-1 and J is TRBJ1-1; perhaps TRBD1 as D (5 bases). The CDR3 is made up of 15 amino acids. Between the trimmed V and J ends, which lost 5 bases and 5 bases, there was a span of 21 bases. CDR1 and CDR2 (germline): SQVTM, ANQGSEA. Here the CDR3 reads CSVRPDRLLGTEAFF. CDR3 nucleotide sequence: TGCAGCGTTCGTCCCGACAGACTCCTAGGGACTGAAGCTTTCTTT.

The rearrangement links TRBV4-3 to TRBJ1-1; TRBD1 matches 8 bases. J gave up 8 bases and V 0 bases, and 8 bases lay outside the gene matches. The germline V gene has CDR1 LGHNA and CDR2 YSLEER. The CDR3 is 15 amino acids. CDR3 residues: CASSQDVGRQGEAFF. In DNA form, the CDR3 reads TGCGCCAGCAGCCAAGATGTTGGGAGACAGGGGGAAGCTTTCTTT.

The chain links TRBV25-1 to TRBJ2-7; D may be TRBD1 (5 bases). The CDR3 sequence is 16 residues long. Germline CDR1 is MGHDK and CDR2 is SYGVNS. The V and J ends lost 4 bases and 1 base respectively, with 17 bases between them. As DNA, the CDR3 is TGTGCCAGCAGTGGACAGTTGGGTCTAGGATCCTACGAGCAGTACTTC. This translates into CASSGQLGLGSYEQYF.

This chain links TRBV2 with TRBJ2-4; weak D call: TRBD1 (7 bases). Deletions cut 3 bases from V and 0 bases from J, with 12 bases between. CDR1 is SNHLY and CDR2 is FYNNEI in the germline V gene. The CDR3 contains 16 residues. Here the CDR3 reads CASSESRGVAKNIQYF. The CDR3 DNA follows: TGTGCCAGCAGTGAGTCCAGGGGGGTAGCCAAAAACATTCAGTACTTC.

This clone was seen a single time. The chain couples TRBV7-9 to TRBJ2-1; D remains unclear. The CDR3 spans 17 residues. Trimming stripped 4 bases from V and 5 bases from J, with 21 bases between. CDR1 SEHNR and CDR2 FQNEAQ come from the germline V gene (reference sequence). The CDR3 protein is CASSSPGSFSADNEQFF. DNA of the CDR3: TGTGCCAGCAGCTCTCCGGGTTCGTTTTCAGCCGACAATGAGCAGTTCTTC.

A single count supports this clone. The chain links TRBV7-6 to TRBJ2-7; 10 bases map to TRBD2. From germline, CDR1 is SGHVS and CDR2 FNYEAQ. J was trimmed by 5 bases and V by 5 bases; bases with no gene match: 9. CDR3 length: 15 amino acids. The CDR3 protein is CASSPKGLAGDEQYF. The CDR3 nucleotides read TGTGCCAGCAGCCCCAAGGGGCTAGCGGGAGACGAGCAGTACTTC.

CDR3 sequence: CASSHRQGTNEKLFF. DNA for the CDR3: TGTGCCAGCAGCCACCGACAGGGGACTAATGAAAAACTGTTTTTT. The chain carries TRBV2 and TRBJ1-4, with 8 bases identical to TRBD1. This CDR3 contains 15 residues. Germline lookup yields CDR1 SNHLY and CDR2 FYNNEI. After removal of 6 bases from V and 2 bases from J, the junction contained 5 bases not matched to a gene. Full variable domain (missing parts from reference TRBV2 and TRBJ1-4): EPEVTQTPSHQVTQMGQEVILRCVPISNHLYFYWYRQILGQKVEFLVSFYNNEISEKSEIFDDQFSVERPDGSNFTLKIRSTKLEDSAMYFCASSHRQGTNEKLFFGSGTQLSVL.

The rearrangement joins TRBV5-1 to TRBJ1-2; 7 bases map to TRBD1. This CDR3 has 15 amino acids. Germline CDR1 SGHRS, CDR2 YFSETQ. The J segment lost 5 bases and the V segment lost 0 bases, leaving 7 bases of the junction unmatched. In DNA form, the CDR3 reads TGCGCCAGCAGCTTGGCCGGGACAGAAGAATATGGCTACACCTTC. It translates to CASSLAGTEEYGYTF.